A selection of T cell receptor beta chains follows, all from one sample in a study of blood T cell repertoires in COVID-19. Sequenced by immunoSEQ multiplex PCR; TCRdb stores in-frame clones only, minus some. Among about 50,000 clones listed, about 91% were seen once. The sample taken for sequencing was peripheral blood. The receptors were gathered from a man aged 45 to 65 with active COVID-19. CDR3s include the opening cysteine and the closing phenylalanine or tryptophan. Each record gives: D gene, J gene, V gene, clone size, CDR3 DNA, CDR3 protein. The D gene is left open where the match is weak. The size of a clone is reported for some rows only, either as once, few or many, or as a class for expanded clones.

NA,TRBJ2-7,TRBV5-4,few,TGTGCCAGCAGCCCCCCGGCGGGCGAGCAGTACTTC,CASSPPAGEQYF
NA,TRBJ1-6,TRBV6-4,NA,TGTGCCAGCAGCGCAGGCCCCTATAATTCACCCCTCCACTTT,CASSAGPYNSPLHF
TRBD1,TRBJ1-2,TRBV19,NA,TGTGCCAGTAGTATATTCGAGGGGGCTGGCTACACCTTC,CASSIFEGAGYTF
NA,TRBJ2-3,TRBV5-1,NA,TGCGCCAGCAGCCAGGACCGGACAGTGGGCACAGATACGCAGTATTTT,CASSQDRTVGTDTQYF
TRBD1,TRBJ1-6,TRBV28,NA,TGTGCCAGCAGTTTAGGAGACAGGGGTAATTCACCCCTCCACTTT,CASSLGDRGNSPLHF
TRBD2,TRBJ2-5,TRBV28,NA,TGTGCCAGCAGTCCGCCCGGGACTAGCGGGGGGGGCAGGGGGACCCAGTACTTC,CASSPPGTSGGGRGTQYF
TRBD2,TRBJ2-1,TRBV27,NA,TGTGCCAGCAGTTTCAACGGACTAGCGGGGTCTACGAAGGCCTACAATGAGCAGTTCTTC,CASSFNGLAGSTKAYNEQFF
TRBD1,TRBJ1-5,TRBV6-5,medium-sized,TGTGCCAGCAGTCGGGGCGGGACAGCTAAAGAGGCCCAGCATTTT,CASSRGGTAKEAQHF
TRBD1,TRBJ2-2,TRBV5-1,once,TGCGCCAGCAGCCACGGACAGGGGTCCGGGGAGCTGTTTTTT,CASSHGQGSGELFF
NA,TRBJ2-5,TRBV7-2,NA,TGTGCCAGCAGCTTAGGGCCGGCAGGGCAAGAGACCCAGTACTTC,CASSLGPAGQETQYF
NA,TRBJ2-7,TRBV7-9,NA,TGTGCCAGCAGTCCGCGACAAAGCTCCTACGAGCAGTACTTC,CASSPRQSSYEQYF
NA,TRBJ2-7,TRBV11-2,NA,TGTGCCAGCAGCTCATCTTCGGGTTACGAGCAGTACTTC,CASSSSSGYEQYF
TRBD2,TRBJ2-3,TRBV12-5,NA,TGTGCTAGTGGTTTGAACGACCCCGGGACTAGACTCACAGATACGCAGTATTTT,CASGLNDPGTRLTDTQYF
TRBD1,TRBJ1-6,TRBV7-9,once,TGTGCCAGCAGCTCCGGACAGGCCAGCTCCTATAATTCACCCCTCCACTTT,CASSSGQASSYNSPLHF
TRBD1,TRBJ1-5,TRBV2,NA,TGTGCCAGCAGCAAGCCGGGACAGTATAGCAATCAGCCCCAGCATTTT,CASSKPGQYSNQPQHF
TRBD2,TRBJ2-3,TRBV19,NA,TGTGCCAGTCGGACTAGCGGGAGTGTGTCAGATACGCAGTATTTT,CASRTSGSVSDTQYF
NA,TRBJ1-1,TRBV6-5,NA,TGTGCCAGCAGTTTTGGCCTGAACACTGAAGCTTTCTTT,CASSFGLNTEAFF